This T cell receptor beta chain was identified in a study of T cells in Graves' hyperthyroidism and ophthalmopathy. The study's findings and limits: By a 13 V-J model, ophthalmopathy was set apart from stable hyperthyroidism. Blood held most thyroid clonotypes expanded above 0.001 frequency.

This clonotype was seen more than once but under ten times. Its antigen is still unknown. The CDR3 regions of TCR beta were amplified from RNA transcripts. The study used the HTBI primer set for a first-round RT-PCR of the TCR CDR3. TCRdb used MiXCR to reprocess the multiplex PCR reads, holding one entry per CDR3 protein. Here the sample spans 270,000 or so distinct CDR3 sequences, under 30% being singletons. What was sequenced was blood. The TCR was taken from a middle-aged man with Graves' hyperthyroidism that later progressed to Graves' ophthalmopathy.

CDR3 coding DNA: TGTGCCACCAGTGATTCTCCAGGAAGGACAGTAGATCTCAACGGTGGGACCCAGTACTTC. Protein: CATSDSPGRTVDLNGGTQYF. The chain employs TRBV24-1 and TRBJ2-5; a possible D gene is TRBD1 (6 bases). Trimming shortened V by 2 bases and J by 7 bases, and 31 bases separated the two germline ends. The germline gives CDR1 KGHDR, CDR2 SFDVKD. The CDR3 contains 20 residues.